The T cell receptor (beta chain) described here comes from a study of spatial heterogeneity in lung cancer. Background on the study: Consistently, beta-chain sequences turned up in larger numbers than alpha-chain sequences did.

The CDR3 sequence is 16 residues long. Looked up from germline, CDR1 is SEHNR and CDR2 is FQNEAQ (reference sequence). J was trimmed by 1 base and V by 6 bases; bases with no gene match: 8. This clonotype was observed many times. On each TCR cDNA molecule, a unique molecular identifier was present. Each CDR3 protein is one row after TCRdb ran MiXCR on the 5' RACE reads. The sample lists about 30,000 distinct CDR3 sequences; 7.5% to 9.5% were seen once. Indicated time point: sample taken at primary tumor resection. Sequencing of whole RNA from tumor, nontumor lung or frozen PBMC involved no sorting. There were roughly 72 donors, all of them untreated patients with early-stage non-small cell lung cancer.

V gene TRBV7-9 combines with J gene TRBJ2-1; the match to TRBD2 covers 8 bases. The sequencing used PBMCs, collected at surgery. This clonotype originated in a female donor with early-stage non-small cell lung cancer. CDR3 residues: CASRRGSGSSYNEQFF. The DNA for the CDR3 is TGTGCCAGCAGAAGGGGAAGCGGGAGTTCCTACAATGAGCAGTTCTTC.